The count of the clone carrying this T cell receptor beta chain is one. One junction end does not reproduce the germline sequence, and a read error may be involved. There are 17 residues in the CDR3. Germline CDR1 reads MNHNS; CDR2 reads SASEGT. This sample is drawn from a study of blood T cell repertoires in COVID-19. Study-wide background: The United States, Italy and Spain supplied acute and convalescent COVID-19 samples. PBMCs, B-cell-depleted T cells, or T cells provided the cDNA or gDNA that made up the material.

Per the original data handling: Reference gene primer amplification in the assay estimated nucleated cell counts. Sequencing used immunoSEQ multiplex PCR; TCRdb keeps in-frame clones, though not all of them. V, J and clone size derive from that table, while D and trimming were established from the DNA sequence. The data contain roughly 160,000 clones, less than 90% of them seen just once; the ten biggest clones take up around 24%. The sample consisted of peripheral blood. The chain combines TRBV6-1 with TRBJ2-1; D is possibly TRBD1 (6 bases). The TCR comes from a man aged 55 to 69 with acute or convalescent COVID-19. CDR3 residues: CASSEVGRGTFYDEQFF. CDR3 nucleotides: TGTGCCAGCAGTGAGGTCGGCAGGGGTACCTTCTACGATGAGCAGTTCTTC.